The 21 T cell receptor beta chains below come from one sample, sequenced in a study of cytomegalovirus exposure and HLA in healthy donors. PCR was performed using 60 Vbeta and 13 Jbeta primers. Sequencing was performed with immunoSEQ multiplex PCR; in TCRdb, only in-frame clones are kept and a portion is missing. The table shows 150,000 or so clones, with over 65% occurring only once. The source material was PBMCs. Receptors were obtained from a man in his forties or fifties in good health and CMV-seropositive.

The gene calls are TRBV2 and TRBJ2-1; 11 bases align to TRBD2. Germline trimming cut 0 bases from V and 7 bases from J; bases unmatched to any gene: 2. This CDR3 has 15 amino acids. The V gene's germline CDR1 is SNHLY and CDR2 FYNNEI. Here the CDR3 DNA reads TGTGCCAGCAGTGAAGCGCTAGCGGGAGGAAATGAGCAGTTCTTC. Amino acids: CASSEALAGGNEQFF. Supplemented by reference TRBV2 and TRBJ2-1, the full variable domain reads EPEVTQTPSHQVTQMGQEVILRCVPISNHLYFYWYRQILGQKVEFLVSFYNNEISEKSEIFDDQFSVERPDGSNFTLKIRSTKLEDSAMYFCASSEALAGGNEQFFGPGTRLTVL.

The chain uses TRBV28 and TRBJ2-5; 11 nucleotides match TRBD2. Germline assignment: CDR1 MDHEN and CDR2 SYDVKM. CDR3 size: 16 residues. The V segment lost 3 bases and the J segment 0 bases; nucleotides outside the gene matches: 3. CDR3 coding DNA: TGTGCCAGCAGTTTCGGGACTAGCGGATACCAAGAGACCCAGTACTTC. It yields the protein CASSFGTSGYQETQYF.

The CDR3 DNA reads TGTGCCAGCAGCCTCGGAACCCCCGGCTGGGAGGCAACTAATGAAAAACTGTTTTTT. Residues: CASSLGTPGWEATNEKLFF. V is TRBV7-2 and J is TRBJ1-4; the D is unclear. Germline-derived CDR1 and CDR2 are SGHTA and FQGNSA. The CDR3 is 19 amino acids. V gave up 5 bases and J gave up 0 bases, with 22 bases separating them.

V usage is TRBV7-9 and J usage is TRBJ2-7; 10 bases agree with TRBD2. V lost 5 bases to trimming and J lost 5 bases; unmatched junction nucleotides: 12. This CDR3 has 16 amino acids. CDR1 SEHNR and CDR2 FQNEAQ come from the germline V gene (reference sequence). The CDR3 DNA reads as TGTGCCAGCAGCGGAGAGCGGGAGGGCCGGTCCCACGAGCAGTACTTC. Protein: CASSGEREGRSHEQYF. Full variable domain (missing parts from reference TRBV7-9 and TRBJ2-7): DTGVSQNPRHKITKRGQNVTFRCDPISEHNRLYWYRQTLGQGPEFLTYFQNEAQLEKSRLLSDRFSAERPKGSFSTLEIQRTEQGDSAMYLCASSGEREGRSHEQYFGPGTRLTVT.

The V and J genes are TRBV30 and TRBJ2-3; TRBD2 matches 8 bases. This CDR3 is 15 amino acids long. CDR1 is GTSNPN, CDR2 SVGIG, per germline (reference sequence). Trimming removed 4 bases from V and 0 bases from J; junction bases left unmatched: 6. CDR3 coding DNA: TGTGCCTGGACTTTCGGGGGGGGAAGCACAGATACGCAGTATTTT. Its translation: CAWTFGGGSTDTQYF.

The J gene is TRBJ2-3, the V gene TRBV7-2; 10 bases line up with TRBD2. Germline V gene sequence: CDR1 SGHTA, CDR2 FQGNSA. This CDR3 region has 14 residues. With V trimmed by 5 bases and J by 8 bases, 7 bases remained unmatched. The CDR3 DNA is TGTGCCAGCAGCCCTAGCGGGAGAAGGGGTACGCAGTATTTT. Translated, it gives CASSPSGRRGTQYF.

The rearrangement joins TRBV19 to TRBJ1-4, with D perhaps matching TRBD1 (6 bases). The germline gives CDR1 LNHDA, CDR2 SQIVND (reference sequence). This CDR3 spans 13 amino acids. Trimming shortened V by 7 bases and J by 4 bases, and 10 bases separated the two germline ends. The CDR3 loop is CASIGQFNEKLFF. The CDR3 DNA sequence: TGTGCCAGTATAGGACAGTTTAATGAAAAACTGTTTTTT.

The chain employs TRBV18 and TRBJ1-1; possible D gene TRBD1, 6 bases. CDR1 KGHSH and CDR2 LQKENI come from the germline V gene. V shed 5 bases and J shed 3 bases, with 16 bases lying between them. The CDR3 totals 15 residues. The CDR3 reads CASSTGQRGHTEAFF. CDR3 DNA: TGTGCCAGCTCAACCGGACAGCGAGGGCACACTGAAGCTTTCTTT. The complete variable domain, with remaining parts taken from reference TRBV18 and TRBJ1-1, reads NAGVMQNPRHLVRRRGQEARLRCSPMKGHSHVYWYRQLPEEGLKFMVYLQKENIIDESGMPKERFSAEFPKEGPSILRIQQVVRGDSAAYFCASSTGQRGHTEAFFGQGTRLTVV.

This clone has a handful of counts. The V call is TRBV19, the J call TRBJ2-1, with 9 bases matching TRBD2. CDR1 is LNHDA and CDR2 is SQIVND in the germline V gene (reference sequence). V trimming: 5 bases; J trimming: 9 bases; junction bases outside the gene matches: 17. This CDR3 is 17 amino acids long. The CDR3 loop reads CASSSGGGGSGSVEQFF. DNA for the CDR3: TGTGCCAGTAGTTCCGGGGGGGGTGGTAGCGGGAGTGTTGAGCAGTTCTTC.

This chain links TRBV18 with TRBJ1-3, with 7 bases fitting TRBD1. Germline CDR1 and CDR2: KGHSH and LQKENI. Trimming cost V 3 bases and J 4 bases; bases outside gene matches: 3. The CDR3 is 14 amino acids. CDR3 sequence reads: CASSPATGGNTIYF. The CDR3 region has the DNA TGTGCCAGCTCACCGGCGACAGGGGGAAACACCATATATTTT.

This chain links TRBV10-3 with TRBJ2-7; 12 nucleotides match TRBD1. Looked up from germline, CDR1 is ENHRY and CDR2 is SYGVKD. The CDR3 runs 17 residues. Trimming at V came to 5 bases and at J to 4 bases, leaving 12 bases not matched to a gene. The CDR3 is CAISHFLRDRGLYEQYF. As DNA, the CDR3 is TGTGCCATCAGTCATTTTTTACGGGACAGGGGGCTGTACGAGCAGTACTTC.

The count of this clone is one. V and J are TRBV7-2 and TRBJ2-1; 10 nucleotides align to TRBD2. The CDR3 consists of 17 residues. The V gene's germline CDR1 is SGHTA and CDR2 FQGNSA. J gave up 6 bases and V 0 bases, and 8 bases lay outside the gene matches. The CDR3 loop reads CASSLAAGGLIGNEQFF. CDR3 coding DNA: TGTGCCAGCAGCTTAGCAGCGGGAGGGCTTATAGGCAATGAGCAGTTCTTC.

In this sample, this clone turned up a few times. The chain combines TRBV6-7 with TRBJ2-2, with D tentatively TRBD2 (6 bases). TRBV6-7 is identified as an open reading frame with a role that is uncertain. The CDR3 length is 13 residues. The ends were cut back, 7 bases at V and 7 bases at J, with 13 bases in the middle. The CDR3 sequence is CASNLTSSGELFF. In DNA form, the CDR3 reads TGTGCCAGCAATCTAACTAGCAGCGGGGAGCTGTTTTTT.

V is TRBV19 and J is TRBJ2-2; 9 nucleotides align to TRBD1. The CDR3 totals 15 residues. After removal of 4 bases from V and 5 bases from J, the junction contained 5 bases not matched to a gene. Germline V gives CDR1 LNHDA, CDR2 SQIVND (reference sequence). CDR3 coding DNA: TGTGCCAGTAGTAGGACAGGGGTCGCTACCGGGGAGCTGTTTTTT. It encodes CASSRTGVATGELFF.

This clone was recorded once. The J gene is TRBJ2-5, the V gene TRBV11-1; D perhaps matches TRBD2 (6 bases). Gene TRBJ2-7 matches the end of the DNA better, so the J call may be wrong. CDR3 length: 12 amino acids. Germline assignment: CDR1 SGHAT and CDR2 FQDESV (reference sequence). The CDR3 region is CASSFAGYEQYF. CDR3 in DNA: TGTGCCAGCAGCTTTGCGGGGTACGAGCAGTACTTC.

The genes are TRBV7-9 and TRBJ2-5; 7 bases agree with TRBD2. The CDR3 sequence is 14 residues long. Germline assignment: CDR1 SEHNR and CDR2 FQNEAQ (reference sequence). V gave up 3 bases and J gave up 4 bases; unmatched junction bases: 5. CDR3 loop: CASSFGGSAETQYF. The CDR3 coding sequence is TGTGCCAGCAGCTTCGGCGGGAGCGCAGAGACCCAGTACTTC.

This chain uses TRBV6-1 with TRBJ2-5; 11 nucleotides agree with TRBD2. The J call is doubtful: the DNA matches TRBJ2-7 better. The CDR3 runs to 15 residues. Germline CDR1 MNHNS, CDR2 SASEGT. The CDR3 is CASSEGTSGSYEQYF. The DNA of the CDR3 is TGTGCCAGCAGTGAGGGGACTAGCGGCTCCTACGAGCAGTACTTC.

This chain uses TRBV29-1 with TRBJ2-7; D not certain. The CDR3 is 14 residues long. Trimming removed 3 bases from V and 0 bases from J, with 12 bases in between. CDR1 is SQVTM and CDR2 is ANQGSEA in the germline V gene. CDR3: CSVDSDSGSYEQYF. The CDR3 DNA reads TGCAGCGTTGATTCAGATTCAGGCTCCTACGAGCAGTACTTC.

The chain combines TRBV7-9 with TRBJ1-2; TRBD1 matches 7 bases. Germline assignment: CDR1 SEHNR and CDR2 FQNEAQ (reference sequence). This CDR3 is built from 14 residues. The trim removed 4 bases at V and 4 bases at J, leaving 6 bases unmatched. The CDR3 nucleotides read TGTGCCAGCAGCTCACATAGGGACAGCTATGGCTACACCTTC. Translation: CASSSHRDSYGYTF.

This clone was seen a few times. This sequence joins TRBV6-6 and TRBJ1-3; D perhaps matches TRBD1 (6 bases). V lost 5 bases to trimming and J lost 4 bases, with 18 bases between them. The length of the CDR3 is 16 residues. The germline gives CDR1 MNHNY, CDR2 SVGAGI (reference sequence). CDR3 sequence: CASSPQGDDGGNTIYF. As DNA, the CDR3 is TGTGCCAGCAGTCCACAGGGAGACGACGGCGGAAACACCATATATTTT.

The chain employs TRBV7-9 and TRBJ2-1, with TRBD2 matching 12 bases. Germline CDR1 SEHNR, CDR2 FQNEAQ (reference sequence). V lost 7 bases to trimming and J lost 5 bases; unmatched junction nucleotides: 3. The CDR3 is 14 residues long. The CDR3 nucleotides read TGTGCCAGCACTAGCGGGAGGGCAGACAATGAGCAGTTCTTC. Translated, it gives CASTSGRADNEQFF. Full variable domain (outside the CDR3, taken from reference TRBV7-9 and TRBJ2-1): DTGVSQNPRHKITKRGQNVTFRCDPISEHNRLYWYRQTLGQGPEFLTYFQNEAQLEKSRLLSDRFSAERPKGSFSTLEIQRTEQGDSAMYLCASTSGRADNEQFFGPGTRLTVL.